This T cell receptor (beta chain) was sequenced for a study of T cell changes during pregnancy in multiple sclerosis. Measured with immunoSEQ multiplex PCR; TCRdb has only the in-frame clones, and not every one. Of approximately 48,000 clones in the sample, around 94% were seen once. V was pared by 4 bases and J by 0 bases, with 3 bases of the junction left unmatched. The CDR3 contains 14 residues. Germline V gives CDR1 SGHNT, CDR2 YYREEE (reference sequence). This clone was seen a single time. The TCR was taken from a female donor with multiple sclerosis, enrolled in a pregnancy study. The chain joins TRBV5-4 to TRBJ2-7; TRBD2 matches 8 bases. Source: CD8+ T cells from peripheral blood mononuclear cells, taken before pregnancy. CDR3 sequence (DNA): TGTGCCAGCAGCCCCGGGAGGGTCTCCTACGAGCAGTACTTC. It yields the protein CASSPGRVSYEQYF.